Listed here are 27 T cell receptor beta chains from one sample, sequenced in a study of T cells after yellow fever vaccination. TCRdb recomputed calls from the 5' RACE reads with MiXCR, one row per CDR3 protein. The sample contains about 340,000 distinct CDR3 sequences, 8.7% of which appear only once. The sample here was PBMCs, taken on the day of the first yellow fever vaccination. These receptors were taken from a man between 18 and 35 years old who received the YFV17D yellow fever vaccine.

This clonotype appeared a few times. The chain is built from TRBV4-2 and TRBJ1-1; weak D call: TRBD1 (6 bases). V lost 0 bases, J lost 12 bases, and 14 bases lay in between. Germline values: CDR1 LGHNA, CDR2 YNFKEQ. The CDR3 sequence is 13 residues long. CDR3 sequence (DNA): TGTGCCAGCAGCCAAGATGAGAGAGGGACACCTTTCTTT. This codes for CASSQDERGTPFF.

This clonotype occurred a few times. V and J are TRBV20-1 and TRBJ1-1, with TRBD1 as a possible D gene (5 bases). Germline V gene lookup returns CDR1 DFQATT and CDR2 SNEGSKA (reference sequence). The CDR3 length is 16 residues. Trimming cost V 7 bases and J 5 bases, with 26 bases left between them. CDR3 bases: TGCAGTGTCCCGAATCATTTCGCCAGGGAGGGAACTGAAGCTTTCTTT. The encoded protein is CSVPNHFAREGTEAFF.

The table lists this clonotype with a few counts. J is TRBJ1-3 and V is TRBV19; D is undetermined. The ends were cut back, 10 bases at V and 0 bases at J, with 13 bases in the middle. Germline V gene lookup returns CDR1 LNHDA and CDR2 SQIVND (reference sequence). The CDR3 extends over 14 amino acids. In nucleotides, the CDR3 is TGTGCCATACGACCGGACCTCTCTGGAAACACCATATATTTT. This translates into CAIRPDLSGNTIYF.

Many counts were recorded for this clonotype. The CDR3 DNA reads TGTGCCAGCAGCTTCAATCGGGGGCAAGAGACCCAGTACTTC. Translation: CASSFNRGQETQYF. The chain employs TRBV7-2 and TRBJ2-5, with D possibly matching TRBD2 (6 bases). The CDR3 is 14 residues long. V shed 3 bases and J shed 2 bases, with 10 bases lying between them. Germline loops: CDR1 SGHTA, CDR2 FQGNSA.

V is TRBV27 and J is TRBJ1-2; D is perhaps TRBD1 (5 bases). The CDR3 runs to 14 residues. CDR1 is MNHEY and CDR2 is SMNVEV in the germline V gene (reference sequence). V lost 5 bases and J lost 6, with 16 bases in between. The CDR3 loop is CASSPVGQGDGYTF. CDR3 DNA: TGTGCCAGCAGTCCCGTTGGGCAGGGCGATGGCTACACCTTC.

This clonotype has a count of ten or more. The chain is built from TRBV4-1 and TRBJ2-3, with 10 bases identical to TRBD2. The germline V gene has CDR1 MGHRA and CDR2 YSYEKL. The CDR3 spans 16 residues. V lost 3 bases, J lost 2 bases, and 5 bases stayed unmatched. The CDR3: CASSQTTSGYTDTQYF. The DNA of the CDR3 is TGCGCCAGCAGCCAGACGACTAGCGGGTACACAGATACGCAGTATTTT.

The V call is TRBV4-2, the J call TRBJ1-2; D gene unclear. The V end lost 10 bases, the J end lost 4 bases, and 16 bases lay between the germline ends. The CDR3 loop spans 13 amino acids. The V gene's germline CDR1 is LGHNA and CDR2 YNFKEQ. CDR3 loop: CAMGPGLSYGYTF. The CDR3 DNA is TGTGCCATGGGCCCCGGGCTCAGCTATGGCTACACCTTC.

The CDR3 region is CAIRRELSYNSPLHF. The CDR3 nucleotides read TGTGCCATCCGGCGAGAGCTCTCCTATAATTCACCCCTCCACTTT. The gene calls are TRBV10-3 and TRBJ1-6, with D hard to call. Per the germline V gene, CDR1 is ENHRY and CDR2 is SYGVKD. V was pared by 8 bases and J by 0 bases, with 11 bases between. This CDR3 spans 15 amino acids.

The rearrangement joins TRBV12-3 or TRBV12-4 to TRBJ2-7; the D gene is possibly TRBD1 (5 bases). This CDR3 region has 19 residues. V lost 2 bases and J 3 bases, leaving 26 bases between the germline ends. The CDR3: CASSLYRFSTSDKNYEQYF. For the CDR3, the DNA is TGTGCCAGCAGTTTATATCGGTTTAGTACCTCGGACAAGAACTACGAGCAGTACTTC.

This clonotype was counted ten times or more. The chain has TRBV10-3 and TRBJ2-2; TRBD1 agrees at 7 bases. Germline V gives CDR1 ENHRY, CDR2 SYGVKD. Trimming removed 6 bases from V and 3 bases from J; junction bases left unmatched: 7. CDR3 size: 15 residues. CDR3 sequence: CAIRDGQDYTGELFF. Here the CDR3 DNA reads TGTGCCATCAGAGACGGACAGGACTACACCGGGGAGCTGTTTTTT.

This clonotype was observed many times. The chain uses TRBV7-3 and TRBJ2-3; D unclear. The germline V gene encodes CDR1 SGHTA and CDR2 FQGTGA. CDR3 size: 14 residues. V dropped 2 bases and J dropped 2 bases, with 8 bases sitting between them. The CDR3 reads CASSLGLSTDTQYF. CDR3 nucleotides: TGTGCCAGCAGCTTAGGGCTATCCACAGATACGCAGTATTTT. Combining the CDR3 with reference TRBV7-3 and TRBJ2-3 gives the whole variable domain GAGVSQTPSNKVTEKGKYVELRCDPISGHTALYWYRQSLGQGPEFLIYFQGTGAADDSGLPNDRFFAVRPEGSVSTLKIQRTERGDSAVYLCASSLGLSTDTQYFGPGTRLTVL.

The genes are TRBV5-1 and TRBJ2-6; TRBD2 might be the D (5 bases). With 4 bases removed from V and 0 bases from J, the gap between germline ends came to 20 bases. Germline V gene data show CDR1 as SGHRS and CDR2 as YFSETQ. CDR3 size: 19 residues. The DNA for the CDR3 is TGCGCCAGCAGCGGATCCGGGATCTTACCTTACTCTGGGGCCAACGTCCTGACTTTC. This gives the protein CASSGSGILPYSGANVLTF.

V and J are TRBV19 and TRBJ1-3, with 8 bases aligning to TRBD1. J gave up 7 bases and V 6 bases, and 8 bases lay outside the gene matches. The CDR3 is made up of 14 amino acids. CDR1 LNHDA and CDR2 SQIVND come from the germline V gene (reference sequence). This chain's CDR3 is CASSRDRGVNTIYF. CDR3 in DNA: TGTGCCAGTAGCCGAGACAGGGGAGTTAACACCATATATTTT.

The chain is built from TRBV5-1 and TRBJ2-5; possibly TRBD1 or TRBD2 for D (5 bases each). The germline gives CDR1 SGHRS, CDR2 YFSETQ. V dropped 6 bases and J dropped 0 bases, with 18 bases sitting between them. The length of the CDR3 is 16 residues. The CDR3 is CASTPGAASYQETQYF. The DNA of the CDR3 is TGCGCCAGCACCCCTGGGGCAGCTAGCTACCAAGAGACCCAGTACTTC.

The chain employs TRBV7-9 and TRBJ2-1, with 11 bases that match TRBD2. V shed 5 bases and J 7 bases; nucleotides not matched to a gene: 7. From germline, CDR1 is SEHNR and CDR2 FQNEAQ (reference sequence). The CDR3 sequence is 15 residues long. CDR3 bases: TGTGCCAGCAGCCTTAGCGGGGGGGCCGCTAATGAGCAGTTCTTC. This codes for CASSLSGGAANEQFF.

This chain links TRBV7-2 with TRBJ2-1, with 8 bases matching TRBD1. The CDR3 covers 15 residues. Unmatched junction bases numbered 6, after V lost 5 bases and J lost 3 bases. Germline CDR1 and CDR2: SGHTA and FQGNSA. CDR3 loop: CASSLTGDGYNEQFF. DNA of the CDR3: TGTGCCAGCAGCCTGACAGGGGATGGCTACAATGAGCAGTTCTTC. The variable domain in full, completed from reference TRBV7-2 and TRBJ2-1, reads GAGVSQSPSNKVTEKGKDVELRCDPISGHTALYWYRQSLGQGLEFLIYFQGNSAPDKSGLPSDRFSAERTGGSVSTLTIQRTQQEDSAVYLCASSLTGDGYNEQFFGPGTRLTVL.

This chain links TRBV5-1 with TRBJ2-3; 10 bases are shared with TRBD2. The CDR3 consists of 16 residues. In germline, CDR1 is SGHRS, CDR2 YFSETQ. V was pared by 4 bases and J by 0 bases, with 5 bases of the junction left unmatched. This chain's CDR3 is CASSLQTSGSTDTQYF. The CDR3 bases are TGCGCCAGCAGCCTACAGACTAGCGGGAGCACAGATACGCAGTATTTT.

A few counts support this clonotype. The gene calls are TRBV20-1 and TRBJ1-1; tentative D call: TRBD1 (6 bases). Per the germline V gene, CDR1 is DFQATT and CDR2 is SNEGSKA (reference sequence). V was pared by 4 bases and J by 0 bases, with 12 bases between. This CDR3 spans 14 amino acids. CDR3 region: CSATQTGVNTEAFF. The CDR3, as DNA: TGCAGTGCTACCCAGACAGGAGTGAACACTGAAGCTTTCTTT.

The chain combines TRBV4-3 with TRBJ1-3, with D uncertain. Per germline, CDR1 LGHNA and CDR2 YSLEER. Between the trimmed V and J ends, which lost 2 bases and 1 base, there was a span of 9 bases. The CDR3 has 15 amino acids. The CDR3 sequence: CASSQKAGSGNTIYF. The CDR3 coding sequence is TGCGCCAGCAGCCAAAAAGCGGGGTCTGGAAACACCATATATTTT.

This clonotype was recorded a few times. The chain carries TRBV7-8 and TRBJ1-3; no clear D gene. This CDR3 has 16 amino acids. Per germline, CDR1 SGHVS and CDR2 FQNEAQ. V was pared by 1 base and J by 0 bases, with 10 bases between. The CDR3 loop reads CASSLVAGSSGNTIYF. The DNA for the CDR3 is TGTGCCAGCAGCTTAGTAGCCGGGAGCTCTGGAAACACCATATATTTT. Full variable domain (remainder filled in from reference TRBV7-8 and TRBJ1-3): GAGVSQSPRYKVAKRGQDVALRCDPISGHVSLFWYQQALGQGPEFLTYFQNEAQLDKSGLPSDRFFAERPEGSVSTLKIQRTQQEDSAVYLCASSLVAGSSGNTIYFGEGSWLTVV.

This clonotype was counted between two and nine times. The CDR3 sequence: CASSFDGTLNEAFF. CDR3 in DNA: TGTGCCAGCAGCTTCGATGGCACCCTCAATGAAGCTTTCTTT. The chain uses TRBV5-5 and TRBJ1-1; D is unclear. The CDR3 has 14 amino acids. In germline, CDR1 is SGHKS, CDR2 YYEKEE (reference sequence). Trimming removed 2 bases from V and 7 bases from J, with 15 bases in between. The full variable domain, its missing parts supplied by reference TRBV5-5 and TRBJ1-1, is DAGVTQSPTHLIKTRGQQVTLRCSPISGHKSVSWYQQVLGQGPQFIFQYYEKEERGRGNFPDRFSARQFPNYSSELNVNALLLGDSALYLCASSFDGTLNEAFFGQGTRLTVV.

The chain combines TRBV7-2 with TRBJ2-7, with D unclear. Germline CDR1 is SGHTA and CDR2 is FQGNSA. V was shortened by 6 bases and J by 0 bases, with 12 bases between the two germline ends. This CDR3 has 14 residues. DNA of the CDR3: TGTGCCAGCAGTCGAACTCGGGCCTCCTACGAGCAGTACTTC. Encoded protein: CASSRTRASYEQYF.

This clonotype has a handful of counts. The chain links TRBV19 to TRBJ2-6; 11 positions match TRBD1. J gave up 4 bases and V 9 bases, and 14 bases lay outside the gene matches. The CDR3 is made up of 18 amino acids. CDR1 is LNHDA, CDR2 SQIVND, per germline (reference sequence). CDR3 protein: CASATEWDRGYGANVLTF. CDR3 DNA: TGTGCCAGCGCGACCGAGTGGGACAGGGGGTACGGGGCCAACGTCCTGACTTTC. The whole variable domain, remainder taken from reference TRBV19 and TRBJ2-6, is DGGITQSPKYLFRKEGQNVTLSCEQNLNHDAMYWYRQDPGQGLRLIYYSQIVNDFQKGDIAEGYSVSREKKESFPLTVTSAQKNPTAFYLCASATEWDRGYGANVLTFGAGSRLTVL.

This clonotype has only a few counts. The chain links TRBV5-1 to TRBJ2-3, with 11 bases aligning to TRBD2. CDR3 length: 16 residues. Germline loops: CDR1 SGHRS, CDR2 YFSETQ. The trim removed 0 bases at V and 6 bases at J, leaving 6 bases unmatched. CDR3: CASSLAGTSGADTQYF. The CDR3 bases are TGCGCCAGCAGCTTGGCGGGGACTAGCGGTGCGGATACGCAGTATTTT.

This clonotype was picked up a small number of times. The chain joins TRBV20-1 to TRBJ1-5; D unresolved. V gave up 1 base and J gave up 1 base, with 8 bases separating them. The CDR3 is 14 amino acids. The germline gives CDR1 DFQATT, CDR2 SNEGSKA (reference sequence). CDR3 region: CSARGGSSNQPQHF. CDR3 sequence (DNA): TGCAGTGCTAGAGGGGGTTCCAGCAATCAGCCCCAGCATTTT.

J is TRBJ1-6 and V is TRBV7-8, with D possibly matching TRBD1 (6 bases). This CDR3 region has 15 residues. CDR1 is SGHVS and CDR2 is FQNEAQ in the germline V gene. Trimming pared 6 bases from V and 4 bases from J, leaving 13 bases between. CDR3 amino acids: CASRRGAAYNSPLHF. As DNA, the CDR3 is TGTGCCAGCAGACGGGGGGCAGCATATAATTCACCCCTCCACTTT.

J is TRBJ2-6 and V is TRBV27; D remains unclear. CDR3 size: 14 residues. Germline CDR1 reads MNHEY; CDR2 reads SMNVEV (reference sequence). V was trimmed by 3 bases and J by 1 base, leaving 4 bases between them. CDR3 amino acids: CASSFQSGANVLTF. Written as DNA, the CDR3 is TGTGCCAGCAGTTTTCAATCTGGGGCCAACGTCCTGACTTTC.